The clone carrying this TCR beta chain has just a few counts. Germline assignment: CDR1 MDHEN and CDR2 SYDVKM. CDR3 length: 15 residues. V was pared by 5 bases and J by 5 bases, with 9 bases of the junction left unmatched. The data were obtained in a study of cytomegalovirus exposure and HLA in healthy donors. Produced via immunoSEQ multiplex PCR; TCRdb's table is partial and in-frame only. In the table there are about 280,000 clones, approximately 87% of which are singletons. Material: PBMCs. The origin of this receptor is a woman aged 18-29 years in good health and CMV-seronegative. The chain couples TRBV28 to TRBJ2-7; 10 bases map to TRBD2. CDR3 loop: CASSPAGGPSNEQYF. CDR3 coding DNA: TGTGCCAGCAGTCCAGCGGGAGGGCCCTCGAACGAGCAGTACTTC.